The present T cell receptor (beta chain) was sequenced within a study of shared clonotypes between healthy human individuals. As for the study in general: Those who served as donors were a couple of women and three men between the ages of 18 and 49.

Findings and limits, study-wide: The rarefaction results pointed to incomplete sorted-subset sequencing despite large depth.

CDR3 size: 15 residues. J was trimmed by 4 bases and V by 2 bases; bases with no gene match: 7. From germline, CDR1 is SGHTS and CDR2 YDEGEE. Regarding this clone: Its antigen is not known.

Naive CD8 populations comprised CD45RO-negative cells positively selected for CCR7, excluding terminally differentiated effector memory CD45RA+ cells. TCRdb's table, derived via immunoSEQ multiplex PCR, lists solely in-frame clones and lacks some. The sample includes about 1,800,000 clones, just under 95% of them seen just once. This TCR came from a man aged 18-30 years in good health. The sample was naive CD8+ T cells sorted from blood. This sequence joins TRBV5-8 and TRBJ1-2; 8 bases are a match to TRBD1. Here the CDR3 reads CASSFDPGTGYGYTF. DNA for the CDR3: TGTGCCAGCAGCTTTGATCCAGGGACAGGCTATGGCTACACCTTC.